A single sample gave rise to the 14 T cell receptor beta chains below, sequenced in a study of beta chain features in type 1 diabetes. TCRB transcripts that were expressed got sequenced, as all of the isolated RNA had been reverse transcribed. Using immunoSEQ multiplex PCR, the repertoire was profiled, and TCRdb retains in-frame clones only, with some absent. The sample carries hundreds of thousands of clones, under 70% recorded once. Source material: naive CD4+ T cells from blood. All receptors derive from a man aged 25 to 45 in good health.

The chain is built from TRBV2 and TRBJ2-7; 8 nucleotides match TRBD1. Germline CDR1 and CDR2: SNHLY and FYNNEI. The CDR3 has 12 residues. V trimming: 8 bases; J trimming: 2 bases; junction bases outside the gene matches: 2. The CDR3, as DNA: TGTGCCAGCCGGGGACAGGCCTACGAGCAGTACTTC. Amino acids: CASRGQAYEQYF.

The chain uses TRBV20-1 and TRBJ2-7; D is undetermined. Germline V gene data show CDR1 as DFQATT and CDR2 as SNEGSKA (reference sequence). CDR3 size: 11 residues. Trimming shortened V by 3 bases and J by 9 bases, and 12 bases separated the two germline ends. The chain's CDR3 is CSASTQSVQYF. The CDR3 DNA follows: TGCAGTGCTAGTACCCAGAGTGTGCAGTACTTC.

CDR3 amino acids: CASSNPSDGSYEQYF. In DNA form, the CDR3 reads TGTGCCAGCAGTAACCCCTCGGACGGTTCCTACGAGCAGTACTTC. The rearrangement joins TRBV6-5 to TRBJ2-7; D is ambiguous. V shed 5 bases and J shed 1 base, with 15 bases lying between them. Germline assignment: CDR1 MNHEY and CDR2 SVGAGI. There are 15 residues in the CDR3.

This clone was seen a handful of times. CDR3 DNA sequence: TGCGCCAGCAGCTTACAAGGGGCCCAGTACTTC. This codes for CASSLQGAQYF. The chain uses TRBV5-1 and TRBJ2-5, with D possibly being TRBD1 (5 bases). The CDR3 spans 11 residues. The germline V gene encodes CDR1 SGHRS and CDR2 YFSETQ. V dropped 2 bases and J dropped 9 bases, with 8 bases sitting between them.

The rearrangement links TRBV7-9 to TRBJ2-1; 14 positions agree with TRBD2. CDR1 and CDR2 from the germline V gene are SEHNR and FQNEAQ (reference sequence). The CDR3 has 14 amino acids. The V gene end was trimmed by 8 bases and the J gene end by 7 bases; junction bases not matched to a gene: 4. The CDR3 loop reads CASGGTSGSNEQFF. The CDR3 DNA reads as TGTGCCAGCGGGGGGACTAGCGGGAGTAATGAGCAGTTCTTC.

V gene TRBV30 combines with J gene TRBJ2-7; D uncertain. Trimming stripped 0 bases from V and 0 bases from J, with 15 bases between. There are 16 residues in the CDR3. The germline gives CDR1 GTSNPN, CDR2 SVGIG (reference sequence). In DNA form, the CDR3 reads TGTGCCTGGAGTGTCCGGACGATTCCGACCTCCTACGAGCAGTACTTC. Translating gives CAWSVRTIPTSYEQYF.

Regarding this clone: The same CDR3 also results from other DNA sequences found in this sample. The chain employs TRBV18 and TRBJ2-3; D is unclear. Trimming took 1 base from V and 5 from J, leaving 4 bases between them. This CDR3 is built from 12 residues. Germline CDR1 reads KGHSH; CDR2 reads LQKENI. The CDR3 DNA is TGTGCCAGCTCACCACGTGAAGATACGCAGTATTTT. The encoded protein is CASSPREDTQYF.

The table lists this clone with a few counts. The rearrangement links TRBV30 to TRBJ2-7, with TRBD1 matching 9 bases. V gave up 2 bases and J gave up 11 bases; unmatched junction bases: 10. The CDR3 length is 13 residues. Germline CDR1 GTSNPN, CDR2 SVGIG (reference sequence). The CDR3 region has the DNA TGTGCCTGGAGTCATCCGGGACAGGGAACGAAGTACTTC. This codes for CAWSHPGQGTKYF. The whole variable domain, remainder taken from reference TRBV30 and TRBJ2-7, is SQTIHQWPATLVQPVGSPLSLECTVEGTSNPNLYWYRQAAGRGLQLLFYSVGIGQISSEVPQNLSASRPQDRQFILSSKKLLLSDSGFYLCAWSHPGQGTKYFGPGTRLTVT.

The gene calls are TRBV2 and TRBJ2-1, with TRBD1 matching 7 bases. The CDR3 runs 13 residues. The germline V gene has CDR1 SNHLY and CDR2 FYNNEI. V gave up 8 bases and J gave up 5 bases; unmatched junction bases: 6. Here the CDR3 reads CASAQTGDNEQFF. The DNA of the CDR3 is TGTGCCAGCGCTCAAACAGGGGACAATGAGCAGTTCTTC.

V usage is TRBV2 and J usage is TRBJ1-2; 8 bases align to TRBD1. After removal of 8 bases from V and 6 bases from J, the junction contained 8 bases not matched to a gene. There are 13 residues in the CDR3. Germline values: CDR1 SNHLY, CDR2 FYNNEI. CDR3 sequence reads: CASFGQGMDGYTF. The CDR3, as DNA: TGTGCCAGCTTTGGACAGGGTATGGATGGCTACACCTTC.

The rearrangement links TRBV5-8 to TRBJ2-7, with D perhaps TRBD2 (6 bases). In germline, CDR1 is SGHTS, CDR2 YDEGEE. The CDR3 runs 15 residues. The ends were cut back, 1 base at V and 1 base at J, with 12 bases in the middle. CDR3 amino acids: CASSLWPSASYEQYF. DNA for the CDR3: TGTGCCAGCAGCTTGTGGCCTAGCGCATCCTACGAGCAGTACTTC.

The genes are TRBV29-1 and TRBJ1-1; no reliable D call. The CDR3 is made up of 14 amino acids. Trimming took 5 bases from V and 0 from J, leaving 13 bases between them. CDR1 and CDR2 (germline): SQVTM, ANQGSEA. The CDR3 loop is CSVSGRPLNTEAFF. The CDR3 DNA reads TGCAGCGTTTCAGGACGGCCCTTGAACACTGAAGCTTTCTTT.

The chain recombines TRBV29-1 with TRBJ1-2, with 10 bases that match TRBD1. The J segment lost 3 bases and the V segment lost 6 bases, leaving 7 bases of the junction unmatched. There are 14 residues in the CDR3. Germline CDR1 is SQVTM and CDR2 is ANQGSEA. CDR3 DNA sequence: TGCAGCGTGGATTCGACAGGGGGCGACTATGGCTACACCTTC. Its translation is CSVDSTGGDYGYTF. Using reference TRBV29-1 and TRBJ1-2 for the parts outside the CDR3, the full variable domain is SAVISQKPSRDICQRGTSLTIQCQVDSQVTMMFWYRQQPGQSLTLIATANQGSEATYESGFVIDKFPISRPNLTFSTLTVSNMSPEDSSIYLCSVDSTGGDYGYTFGSGTRLTVV.

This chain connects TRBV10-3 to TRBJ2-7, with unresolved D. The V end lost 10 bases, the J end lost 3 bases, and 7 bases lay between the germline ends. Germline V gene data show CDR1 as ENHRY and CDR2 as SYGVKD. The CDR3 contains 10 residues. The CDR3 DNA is TGTGCCACCTCGGACTACGAGCAGTACTTC. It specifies CATSDYEQYF.